This is a list of T cell receptor beta chains from one sample in a study of blood T cell repertoires in COVID-19. Profiled with immunoSEQ multiplex PCR; TCRdb holds only in-frame clones, not every one. This sample has a few hundred thousand clones, with approximately 85% found just once. Sample: peripheral blood. Every receptor here comes from a human donor with COVID-19, enrolled during active disease. The donor label of this sample is uncertain. Each CDR3 is given with its conserved first and last residue. The D gene is left open where the match is weak. Size is omitted from some rows. Given values are once, few, many or a class for expanded clones.

D	J	V	size	DNA	CDR3
TRBD1	TRBJ2-1	TRBV19	NA	TGTGCCAGTACCCCGGGTGGGACAGGGGTCGACAATGAGCAGTTCTTC	CASTPGGTGVDNEQFF
TRBD1	TRBJ1-2	TRBV7-9	NA	TGTGCCAGCACCCCCCCCCTATACAGGGGATATGGCTACACCTTC	CASTPPLYRGYGYTF
TRBD2	TRBJ2-2	TRBV3-1/TRBV3-2	NA	TGTGCCAGCAGAAAAGGGCGGGAGGAGGGAACCGGGGAGCTGTTTTTT	CASRKGREEGTGELFF
NA	TRBJ1-2	TRBV6-5	NA	TGTGCCAGCAGTCCCGGACAGGGCTACACCTTC	CASSPGQGYTF
TRBD1	TRBJ2-3	TRBV9	NA	TGTGCCAGCAGCGCCATAGGACAGGGAGAACGAGATACGCAGTATTTT	CASSAIGQGERDTQYF
TRBD2	TRBJ2-1	TRBV19	NA	TGTGCCAGTAGTAAAGTAGCGGGAGTATACAATGAGCAGTTCTTC	CASSKVAGVYNEQFF
NA	TRBJ1-1	TRBV6-6	NA	TGTGCCAGCAGTTACTCGAATCACAGGGTGAACACTGAAGCTTTCTTT	CASSYSNHRVNTEAFF
NA	TRBJ1-2	TRBV24-1	NA	TGTGCCACCAGTGATTGGCGATACGGGGAGGCTAACTATGGCTACACCTTC	CATSDWRYGEANYGYTF
NA	TRBJ2-1	TRBV18	NA	TGTGCCAGCAGCGAACTCTCCTACAATGAGCAGTTCTTC	CASSELSYNEQFF
TRBD1	TRBJ2-7	TRBV30	NA	TGTGCCTGCTCCATCCAGGGGGACGAGCAGTACTTC	CACSIQGDEQYF
TRBD1	TRBJ2-3	TRBV7-2	NA	TGTGCCAGCAGCTTATCTGGACAGGGCACAGATACGCAGTATTTT	CASSLSGQGTDTQYF
TRBD1	TRBJ1-2	TRBV5-1	NA	TGCGCCAGCAGCTTGGAAACAGGGGGCGCTTATGGCTACACCTTC	CASSLETGGAYGYTF
NA	TRBJ1-5	TRBV19	once	TGTGCCAGTAGTATTACAGGACGTCAGCCCCAGCATTTT	CASSITGRQPQHF
NA	TRBJ1-1	TRBV5-6	NA	TGTGCCAGCAAAATTTTATCGGACACTGAAGCTTTCTTT	CASKILSDTEAFF
NA	TRBJ2-1	TRBV9	NA	TGTGCCAGCAGCGTAGGAGTCTCCAATGAGCAGTTCTTC	CASSVGVSNEQFF
TRBD1	TRBJ2-5	TRBV5-1	NA	TGCGCCAGCAGACCCGGACAGGGCCACCAAGAGACCCAGTACTTC	CASRPGQGHQETQYF
NA	TRBJ1-5	TRBV28	NA	TGTGCCAGCAGTCTCACAGGGAGAGTTCAGCCCCAGCATTTT	CASSLTGRVQPQHF
TRBD1	TRBJ1-5	TRBV15	NA	TGTGCCACCAGCAGCTCCAGGGGGCCGGGATTAACGGATCAGCCCCAGCATTTT	CATSSSRGPGLTDQPQHF
TRBD2	TRBJ2-1	TRBV2	NA	TGTGCCAGCAGGGACCCCGGGACTAGCGAGTTCTTC	CASRDPGTSEFF
NA	TRBJ1-5	TRBV19	NA	TGTGCCAGTACCACTTTGGATAGGGGAAGCAATCAGCCCCAGCATTTT	CASTTLDRGSNQPQHF
NA	TRBJ1-2	TRBV19	few	TGTGCCAGTAGTATGACAGGAGCTAACTATGGCTACACCTTC	CASSMTGANYGYTF
NA	TRBJ1-1	TRBV7-3	NA	TGTGCCAGCAGCTTAAACAGACTGAACACTGAAGCTTTCTTT	CASSLNRLNTEAFF
NA	TRBJ1-1	TRBV7-9	NA	TGTGCCAGCAGCTTAGGCAGGTGGATGAACACTGAAGCTTTCTTT	CASSLGRWMNTEAFF
TRBD1	TRBJ1-5	TRBV18	NA	TGTGCCAGCTCAAAGGGACAGGGCGATCAGCCCCAGCATTTT	CASSKGQGDQPQHF
NA	TRBJ2-7	TRBV28	once	TGTGCCAGCAGTTACACCTACGAGCAGTACTTC	CASSYTYEQYF
TRBD2	TRBJ2-1	TRBV5-1	NA	TGCGCCAGCAGCTTGGCGGTCGCGGGAGGTGTTGGTGAGCAGTTCTTC	CASSLAVAGGVGEQFF
NA	TRBJ1-1	TRBV7-2	NA	TGTGCCAGCAGCCTAGGAGGGGAAGCTTTCTTT	CASSLGGEAFF
TRBD1	TRBJ1-1	TRBV7-9	NA	TGTGCCAGCAGCTTTGACAGGGCCGAAGCTTTCTTT	CASSFDRAEAFF
NA	TRBJ2-6	TRBV30	NA	TGTGCCTGGAGTGTACGGGCGGGAGCCAACGTCCTGACTTTC	CAWSVRAGANVLTF
TRBD2	TRBJ2-7	TRBV19	NA	TGTGCCAGTAGTCCGGGGGGACTAGCGGTCTCCTACGAGCAGTACTTC	CASSPGGLAVSYEQYF
TRBD1	TRBJ1-1	TRBV18	NA	TGTGCCAGCTCACCATACCGGGACAGCAACACTGAAGCTTTCTTT	CASSPYRDSNTEAFF
TRBD1	TRBJ1-2	TRBV7-3	NA	TGTGCCAGCAGCCCGACAGGGGGATCATATGGCTACACCTTC	CASSPTGGSYGYTF
NA	TRBJ2-7	TRBV28	few	TGTGCCAGCAGTACGACTGGAACCTACGAGCAGTACTTC	CASSTTGTYEQYF
NA	TRBJ2-3	TRBV19	NA	TGTGCCAGTAGTAACTCCGGGGACTTTTTCTCCGGGAACAGCACAGATACGCAGTATTTT	CASSNSGDFFSGNSTDTQYF